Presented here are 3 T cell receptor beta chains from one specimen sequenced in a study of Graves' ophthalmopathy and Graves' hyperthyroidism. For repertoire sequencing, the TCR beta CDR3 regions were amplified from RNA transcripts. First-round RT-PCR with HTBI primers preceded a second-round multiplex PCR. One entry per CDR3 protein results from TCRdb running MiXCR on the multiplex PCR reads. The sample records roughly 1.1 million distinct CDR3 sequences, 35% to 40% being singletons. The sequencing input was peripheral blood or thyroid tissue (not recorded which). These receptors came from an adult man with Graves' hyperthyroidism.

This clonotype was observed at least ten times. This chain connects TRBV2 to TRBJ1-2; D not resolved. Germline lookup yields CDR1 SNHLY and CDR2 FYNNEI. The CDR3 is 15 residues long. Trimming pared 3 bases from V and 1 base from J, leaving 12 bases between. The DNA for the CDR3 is TGTGCCAGCAGTGAGGGGAAGGCGTATAACTATGGCTACACCTTC. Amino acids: CASSEGKAYNYGYTF.

The CDR3 coding sequence is TGTGCCAGCACCCTTGGACTACCGGGGGGGACACGCACCGGGGAGCTGTTTTTT. It is translated as CASTLGLPGGTRTGELFF. V and J are TRBV2 and TRBJ2-2, with 8 bases matching TRBD2. Germline assignment: CDR1 SNHLY and CDR2 FYNNEI. The CDR3 loop spans 18 amino acids. V shed 7 bases, J shed 4 bases, and the junction held 17 bases outside the gene matches.

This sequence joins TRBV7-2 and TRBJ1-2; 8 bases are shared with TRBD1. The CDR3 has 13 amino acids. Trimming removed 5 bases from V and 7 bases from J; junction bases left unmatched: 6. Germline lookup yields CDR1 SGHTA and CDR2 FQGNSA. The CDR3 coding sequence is TGTGCCAGCAGCGTGGACAGGGCGTCTGGCTACACCTTC. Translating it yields CASSVDRASGYTF.